The clone carrying this T cell receptor beta chain has a handful of counts. The source of the sample is a study of glioma-infiltrating T cells. Using RNA template, CDR3s of TCR alpha and beta were amplified with iRepertoire arm-PCR. Via MiXCR, TCRdb re-called the multiplex PCR reads, giving one row per CDR3 protein. The repertoire consists of over 140,000 distinct CDR3 sequences, with about two fifths occurring once and the leading ten covering 20%. The V end lost 5 bases, the J end lost 3 bases, and 11 bases lay between the germline ends. This CDR3 spans 13 amino acids. Germline-derived CDR1 and CDR2 are SGHVS and FNYEAQ.

The chain is built from TRBV7-6 and TRBJ2-7; no firm D call. Sequencing was carried out using glioma tissue, nonneoplastic brain tissue, or PBMCs (not recorded which). The source is a human donor with low-grade glioma or glioblastoma, undergoing nonglioma brain surgery, or in good health (not recorded which). The CDR3 bases are TGTGCCAGCAGCCCCCAGACCTTCTACGAGCAGTACTTC. Protein sequence: CASSPQTFYEQYF.